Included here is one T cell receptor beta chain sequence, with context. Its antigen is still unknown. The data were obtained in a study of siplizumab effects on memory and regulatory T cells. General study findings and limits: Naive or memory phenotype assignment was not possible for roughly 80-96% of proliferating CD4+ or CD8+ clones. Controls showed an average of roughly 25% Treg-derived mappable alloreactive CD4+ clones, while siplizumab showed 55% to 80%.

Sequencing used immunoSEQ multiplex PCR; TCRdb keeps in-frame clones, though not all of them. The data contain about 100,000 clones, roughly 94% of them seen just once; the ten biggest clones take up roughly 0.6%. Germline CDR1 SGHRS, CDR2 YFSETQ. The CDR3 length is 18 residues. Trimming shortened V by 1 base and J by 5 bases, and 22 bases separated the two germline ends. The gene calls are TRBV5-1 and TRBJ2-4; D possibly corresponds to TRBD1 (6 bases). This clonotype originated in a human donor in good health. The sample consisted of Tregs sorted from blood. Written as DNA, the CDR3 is TGCGCCAGCAGCTTGTCTCCCGGACAGTACCGCCAAGAAAACATTCAGTACTTC. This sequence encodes CASSLSPGQYRQENIQYF.